The clone carrying this TCR beta chain was seen only once. Its target is unknown. The CDR3 totals 13 residues. The V gene lost 6 bases and the J gene lost 2 bases, with 9 bases spanning the gap. In germline, CDR1 is MGHDK, CDR2 SYGVNS. Only in-frame clones appear in the TCRdb table, and some are missing; sequencing was by immunoSEQ multiplex PCR. The sample carries several thousand clones, roughly two thirds recorded once. The data are from a study of tissue T cells after allogeneic stem cell transplantation. Findings and limits, study-wide: In patients and mice, blood and spleen missed much of tissue repertoire. Anatomically similar tissues had similar TCR repertoires within each patient. Which tissue TCRs were alloreactive or antigen-specific was not determined. Some clones might be persisting host cells.

GI sites, liver, skin and spleen were taken after median 9.75 post-mortem hours. The sequencing used tissue from the rectum, collected at autopsy. The TCR originated in a woman between 18 and 49 years old with breast cancer. The chain uses TRBV25-1 and TRBJ2-3, with D possibly matching TRBD1 (6 bases). The CDR3 DNA sequence: TGTGCCAGCAGGGACAGATCCACAGATACGCAGTATTTT. This encodes CASRDRSTDTQYF.